The T cell receptor (beta chain) described here comes from a study of T cell responses to AZD1222 COVID-19 vaccine. Sequenced by immunoSEQ multiplex PCR; TCRdb stores in-frame clones only, minus some. This repertoire shows 140,000 or so clones, around nine tenths found once; its top ten account for 1.5% to 2%. Points from the study as a whole: There were mostly white British donors and more females than males, and clonal diversity was possibly underestimated.

Points on this clone: Its cognate antigen is unknown.

Second-dose timings of about 4 or about 12 weeks were pooled. This receptor was identified in an adult who received the AZD1222 COVID-19 vaccine. Sequencing was performed on peripheral blood, taken 28 days after the second AZD1222 dose.

The CDR3 nucleotides read TGTGCCAGCAGCTTATGGGGAGACCCCCAAGAGACCCAGTACTTC. This translates into CASSLWGDPQETQYF. The V and J genes are TRBV7-2 and TRBJ2-5, with D possibly being TRBD2 (5 bases). The germline CDR1 and CDR2 sequences are SGHTA and FQGNSA. The V end was cut by 2 bases, the J end by 1 base, with 11 bases between. CDR3 size: 15 residues.